By share, the clone carrying this T cell receptor beta chain ranks as medium-sized (0.01 to 0.1%). The antigen remains undetermined. TCRdb independently ran MiXCR on the 5' RACE reads; one entry per CDR3 protein. The sample includes over 10,000 distinct CDR3 sequences, under 6.5% of them seen just once. The entry originates in a study of spatial heterogeneity in lung cancer. For the study at large: Each unique TCR and UMI combination was seen more than ten times on average in raw reads.

Time point indicated: sample taken at primary tumor resection. The donors comprised some 78 untreated early-stage non-small cell lung cancer patients. Unsorted whole RNA samples from tumor, nontumor lung or frozen PBMC were sequenced. Findings and limits, study-wide: Quantities of ubiquitous and regional expanded TCRs paralleled ubiquitous and regional nonsynonymous mutations, respectively. For expanded intratumoral alpha and beta TCRs, counts tracked tumor mutation counts.

This material consisted of lung tumor tissue, taken at surgery. This receptor was identified in a male donor with early-stage non-small cell lung cancer.

The CDR3, as DNA: TGTGCCAGCAGCTTAGAGCGGACAGTGTGGGACACTGAAGCTTTCTTT. It is translated as CASSLERTVWDTEAFF. The chain recombines TRBV7-2 with TRBJ1-1; a possible D gene is TRBD1 (6 bases). V lost 1 base to trimming and J lost 3 bases, with 15 bases between them. The CDR3 has 16 residues. CDR1 and CDR2 (germline): SGHTA, FQGNSA.